A selection of T cell receptor beta chains follows, all from one sample in a study of response to subunit inactivated influenza vaccine. MiXCR, applied by TCRdb to the RT-PCR reads, yields one record per CDR3 protein. The sample records 630,000 or so distinct CDR3 sequences, around 14% being singletons. The source material was PBMCs from blood, sampled 11 to 12 days after vaccination. These receptors originate from a man aged 50 to 59 who received an inactivated influenza vaccine. CDR3s include the opening cysteine and the closing phenylalanine or tryptophan. Fields, in order: V gene, D gene, clone size, J gene, CDR3 DNA, CDR3 protein. The D gene is left open where the match is weak. A row's size may be missing; if present it is once, few, many or a size class.

TRBV20-1	TRBD2	few	TRBJ2-1	TGCAGTGCCAGCGGGGGGCCAAACAATGAGCAGTTCTTC	CSASGGPNNEQFF
TRBV30	TRBD1	.	TRBJ2-2	TGTGCCTGGAGCCGGGACAGGGAGAGCACCGGGGAGCTGTTTTTT	CAWSRDRESTGELFF
TRBV6-2/TRBV6-3	.	.	TRBJ2-1	TGTGCCAGCAGTTACTCGAGCTCCGAGCAGTTCTTC	CASSYSSSEQFF
TRBV5-1	.	.	TRBJ2-2	TGCGCCAGCAGACGAACGGACAGCCTGAACACCGGGGAGCTGTTTTTT	CASRRTDSLNTGELFF
TRBV29-1	TRBD2	.	TRBJ2-5	TGCAGCGTTGTACCTAGCGGGATCGAGACCCAGTACTTC	CSVVPSGIETQYF
TRBV12-3/TRBV12-4	.	few	TRBJ1-6	TGTGCCAGCAGTCCCCATTTGGGGCCAGCAAATTCACCCCTCCACTTT	CASSPHLGPANSPLHF
TRBV29-1	TRBD1	few	TRBJ2-1	TGCAGCGTAGCCCGGGACAGGGCTTACAATGAGCAGTTCTTC	CSVARDRAYNEQFF
TRBV5-1	.	many	TRBJ2-7	TGCGCCAGCAGCGCGCAGGGTGGCTACGAGCAGTACTTC	CASSAQGGYEQYF
TRBV3-1	.	.	TRBJ1-6	TGTGCCAGCAGCCAAGGGTGGGATAATTCACCCCTCCACTTT	CASSQGWDNSPLHF
TRBV4-3	TRBD1	few	TRBJ2-4	TGCGCCAGCAGCCAAGACTTCCGGACAGGGGGGCGCATTCAGTACTTC	CASSQDFRTGGRIQYF
TRBV11-1	TRBD2	.	TRBJ2-5	TGTGCCAGCAGAACCCCACGGTCTAGCGGGGGTCCCGATGGGACCCAGTACTTC	CASRTPRSSGGPDGTQYF
TRBV5-1	TRBD2	once	TRBJ2-5	TGCGCCAGCAGGAGCGGGAGACCTCAAGAGACCCAGTACTTC	CASRSGRPQETQYF
TRBV18	.	few	TRBJ2-1	TGTGCCAGCGGGAGGGAGGACAGCTCCTACAATGAGCAGTTCTTC	CASGREDSSYNEQFF
TRBV5-1	TRBD2	few	TRBJ2-7	TGCGCCAGCAGCTTGACTAGCGGGAGGGCCTCTATCGAGCAGTACTTC	CASSLTSGRASIEQYF
TRBV7-2	TRBD2	.	TRBJ2-7	TGTGCCAGCAGCTTAGGGAACGGGAGGGCCCTCTACGAGCAGTACTTC	CASSLGNGRALYEQYF
TRBV7-2	.	few	TRBJ1-1	TGTGCCAGCAGCAATTCCCCGAACACTGAAGCTTTCTTT	CASSNSPNTEAFF
TRBV10-3	TRBD1	.	TRBJ1-5	TGTGCCACCTGCCGGGACAGAAATCAGCCCCAGCATTTT	CATCRDRNQPQHF
TRBV2	.	few	TRBJ2-6	TGTGCCAGCAGTGTGGTTACCTCTGGGGCCAACGTCCTGACTTTC	CASSVVTSGANVLTF
TRBV6-1	TRBD2	.	TRBJ2-3	TGTGCCAGCAAACTAGCGGGTTCTCATTTAGATACGCAGTATTTT	CASKLAGSHLDTQYF
TRBV12-3/TRBV12-4	.	.	TRBJ1-6	TGTGCCAGCACCAAAGGGGCATCCCTCCATTTT	CASTKGASLHF